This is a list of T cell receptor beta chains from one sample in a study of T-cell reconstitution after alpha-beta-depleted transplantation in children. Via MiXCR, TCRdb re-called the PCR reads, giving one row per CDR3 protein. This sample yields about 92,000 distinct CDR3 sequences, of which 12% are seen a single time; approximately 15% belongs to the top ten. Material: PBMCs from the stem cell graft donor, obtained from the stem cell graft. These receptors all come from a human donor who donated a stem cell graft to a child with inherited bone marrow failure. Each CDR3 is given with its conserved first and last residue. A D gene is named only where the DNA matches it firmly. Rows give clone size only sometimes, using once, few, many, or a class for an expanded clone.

CDR3nt: TGTGCCAGCAGACAGGAATATCAGCCCCAGCATTTT
CDR3aa: CASRQEYQPQHF
d_gene: -
j_gene: TRBJ1-5
abundance: many
v_gene: TRBV6-2/TRBV6-3

CDR3nt: TGCAGTGCTAGATCTGGACGGATGAACACTGAAGCTTTCTTT
CDR3aa: CSARSGRMNTEAFF
d_gene: -
j_gene: TRBJ1-1
abundance: many
v_gene: TRBV20-1

CDR3nt: TGCAGCGTTGTGAGGCGGGAGTCCTACAATGAGCAGTTCTTC
CDR3aa: CSVVRRESYNEQFF
d_gene: TRBD2
j_gene: TRBJ2-1
abundance: many
v_gene: TRBV29-1

CDR3nt: TGTGCCAGCACCCCGGGCAGGGGTAGCGAGCAGTACTTC
CDR3aa: CASTPGRGSEQYF
d_gene: -
j_gene: TRBJ2-7
abundance: -
v_gene: TRBV6-1

CDR3nt: TGTGCCAGCAGCGTAGCGTCGAGCAGCACAGATACGCAGTATTTT
CDR3aa: CASSVASSSTDTQYF
d_gene: -
j_gene: TRBJ2-3
abundance: many
v_gene: TRBV9

CDR3nt: TGCAGTGCTAGAGAAAAGCTGAGCTCCTACAATGAGCAGTTCTTC
CDR3aa: CSAREKLSSYNEQFF
d_gene: -
j_gene: TRBJ2-1
abundance: few
v_gene: TRBV20-1

CDR3nt: TGTGCCAGCAGCTCACAGGGGGGACAGGATACGCAGTATTTT
CDR3aa: CASSSQGGQDTQYF
d_gene: TRBD1
j_gene: TRBJ2-3
abundance: -
v_gene: TRBV7-2

CDR3nt: TGTGCCAGCAGTCTTGACAGGGGGCAAAGGAATGAGCAGTTCTTC
CDR3aa: CASSLDRGQRNEQFF
d_gene: TRBD1
j_gene: TRBJ2-1
abundance: many
v_gene: TRBV7-9

CDR3nt: TGTGCAAGTAGCGTGGGCTCTGGGGCCAACGTCCTGACTTTC
CDR3aa: CASSVGSGANVLTF
d_gene: -
j_gene: TRBJ2-6
abundance: many
v_gene: TRBV19

CDR3nt: TGTGCCAGCAGCCCCGGACACCTCTACGAGCAGTACTTC
CDR3aa: CASSPGHLYEQYF
d_gene: -
j_gene: TRBJ2-7
abundance: -
v_gene: TRBV14

CDR3nt: TGCGCCAGCAGCTTCAGGGTAAATGAGCAGTTCTTC
CDR3aa: CASSFRVNEQFF
d_gene: -
j_gene: TRBJ2-1
abundance: few
v_gene: TRBV5-1

CDR3nt: TGCGCCAGCAGCCAAGTGGACACAGCCTACGAGCAGTACTTC
CDR3aa: CASSQVDTAYEQYF
d_gene: -
j_gene: TRBJ2-7
abundance: few
v_gene: TRBV4-1

CDR3nt: TGTGCCAGCAGCTTAACGTCGGGCAGCTCTGAAGCTTTCTTT
CDR3aa: CASSLTSGSSEAFF
d_gene: -
j_gene: TRBJ1-1
abundance: many
v_gene: TRBV7-3

CDR3nt: TGTGCCAGCAGCGTAGTCTCCGAACCTGGCACAGATACGCAGTATTTT
CDR3aa: CASSVVSEPGTDTQYF
d_gene: -
j_gene: TRBJ2-3
abundance: many
v_gene: TRBV9

CDR3nt: TGTGCCTCCCTGGGGAACACCGGGGAGCTGTTTTTT
CDR3aa: CASLGNTGELFF
d_gene: -
j_gene: TRBJ2-2
abundance: many
v_gene: TRBV12-3/TRBV12-4

CDR3nt: TGCGCCAGCAGCGGGGGGCTTGAGTACGAGCATTACTTC
CDR3aa: CASSGGLEYEHYF
d_gene: -
j_gene: TRBJ2-7
abundance: many
v_gene: TRBV5-1

CDR3nt: TGTGCCAGCAGCCCAACTAGCGGGGGGGCCAATGAGCAGTTCTTC
CDR3aa: CASSPTSGGANEQFF
d_gene: TRBD2
j_gene: TRBJ2-1
abundance: many
v_gene: TRBV7-8